This passage covers 22 T cell receptor beta chains from one sample sequenced in a study of breast tumors, draining lymph nodes, adjacent tissues. In TCRdb, the multiplex PCR reads were re-called with MiXCR into one record per CDR3 protein. The sample records roughly 49,000 distinct CDR3 sequences, over 40% being singletons. Sequenced sample: breast tumor tissue. These receptor sequences come from a female donor with breast cancer. Some clones in this sample may be carry-over from other donors' samples.

This clonotype was observed at least ten times. This chain joins TRBV30 and TRBJ1-5; 8 nucleotides agree with TRBD1. The CDR3 runs 14 residues. Germline trimming cut 6 bases from V and 2 bases from J; bases unmatched to any gene: 6. CDR1 is GTSNPN, CDR2 SVGIG, per germline (reference sequence). In DNA form, the CDR3 reads TGTGCCTGTAGCGGACAGGGCGGCAATCAGCCCCAGCATTTT. Residues: CACSGQGGNQPQHF.

As to this clonotype: The junction departs from germline at one end; a sequencing error may be responsible. V and J are TRBV19 and TRBJ2-1, with 8 bases aligning to TRBD1. The CDR3 consists of 14 residues. Germline loops: CDR1 LNHDA, CDR2 SQIVND (reference sequence). The CDR3 DNA reads as TGTGCCAGCAGCCCCGGGACAGGTAACAATGAGCAGTTGTTC. It yields the protein CASSPGTGNNEQLF.

This clonotype was observed at least ten times. The genes are TRBV18 and TRBJ2-1, with D tentatively TRBD2 (7 bases). From germline, CDR1 is KGHSH and CDR2 LQKENI. With 1 base removed from V and 1 base from J, the gap between germline ends came to 8 bases. There are 15 residues in the CDR3. The CDR3 sequence is CASSPQGGSYNEQFF. DNA of the CDR3: TGTGCCAGCTCACCACAGGGGGGGTCCTACAATGAGCAGTTCTTC.

This clonotype was counted many times. J is TRBJ1-5 and V is TRBV28, with no clear D. This CDR3 spans 14 amino acids. V was shortened by 6 bases and J by 4 bases, with 13 bases between the two germline ends. Germline CDR1 is MDHEN and CDR2 is SYDVKM. CDR3 sequence (DNA): TGTGCCAGCAGGCGGATGCTTGCTAATCAGCCCCAGCATTTT. It yields the protein CASRRMLANQPQHF.

This clonotype was found once. Sequence at one end of the junction differs from germline and may be a read error. The rearrangement uses TRBV7-2 and TRBJ1-1; 7 bases are a match to TRBD1. Germline-derived CDR1 and CDR2 are SGHTA and FQGNSA. This CDR3 has 13 amino acids. The CDR3: CAGAGTENTGAFF. Written as DNA, the CDR3 is TGTGCCGGGGCCGGGACAGAGAACACTGGAGCTTTCTTT. The full variable domain, rest sourced from reference TRBV7-2 and TRBJ1-1, is GAGVSQSPSNKVTEKGKDVELRCDPISGHTALYWYRQSLGQGLEFLIYFQGNSAPDKSGLPSDRFSAERTGGSVSTLTIQRTQQEDSAVYLCAGAGTENTGAFFGQGTRLTVV.

This clonotype was seen many times. The chain is built from TRBV3-1 and TRBJ2-3; TRBD1 matches 8 bases. The germline CDR1 and CDR2 sequences are LGHDT and YNNKEL (reference sequence). V shed 4 bases, J shed 5 bases, and the junction held 8 bases outside the gene matches. The CDR3 sequence is 15 residues long. The DNA of the CDR3 is TGTGCCAGCAGCCTTTGGACAGGGCTCAAAGATACGCAGTATTTT. This encodes CASSLWTGLKDTQYF.

Ten or more counts support this clonotype. The CDR3 DNA reads as TGTGCCAGCAGCACCTATGATGCGATGACAGGGATGGCAGATACGCAGTATTTT. Amino acids: CASSTYDAMTGMADTQYF. This chain uses TRBV11-3 with TRBJ2-3; 7 nucleotides agree with TRBD1. The germline V gene has CDR1 SGHNT and CDR2 YENEEA. Unmatched junction bases numbered 18, after V lost 5 bases and J lost 4 bases. The CDR3 consists of 18 residues.

Of note for this clonotype: The conserved final phenylalanine or tryptophan is absent from the CDR3, which likely points to a read error. The V gene is TRBV6-2 or TRBV6-3, the J gene TRBJ1-2; D gene uncertain. Between the trimmed V and J ends, which lost 5 bases and 4 bases, there was a span of 14 bases. In germline, CDR1 is MNHEY, CDR2 SVGEGT. The CDR3 is 14 amino acids. DNA for the CDR3: TGTGCCAGCAGTCACGACGAGACTGCCTATGGCTACACCCTC. Protein product: CASSHDETAYGYTL.

This clonotype has at least ten counts. The gene calls are TRBV20-1 and TRBJ1-6; D is perhaps TRBD1 (5 bases). The CDR3 spans 16 residues. Germline CDR1 and CDR2: DFQATT and SNEGSKA (reference sequence). V was trimmed by 1 base and J by 0 bases, leaving 10 bases between them. The CDR3 DNA reads TGCAGTGCTAGAGTCAGGGCTAGCTCCTATAATTCACCCCTCCACTTT. This sequence encodes CSARVRASSYNSPLHF.

Many counts were recorded for this clonotype. This chain links TRBV9 with TRBJ1-5; a weak D match, TRBD1 (5 bases). V lost 0 bases and J 0 bases, leaving 7 bases between the germline ends. Germline CDR1 reads SGDLS; CDR2 reads YYNGEE. The CDR3 length is 15 residues. Here the CDR3 DNA reads TGTGCCAGCAGCGTAGGGGGGAATAGCAATCAGCCCCAGCATTTT. Its protein product is CASSVGGNSNQPQHF.

This chain connects TRBV5-6 to TRBJ1-4; D unclear. The CDR3 has 11 residues. The V end was cut by 4 bases, the J end by 10 bases, with 8 bases between. From germline, CDR1 is SGHDT and CDR2 YYEEEE. The CDR3 DNA follows: TGTGCCAGCAGCGACCCAGGAAAACTGTTTTTT. Its translation: CASSDPGKLFF. Based on the CDR3 plus reference TRBV5-6 and TRBJ1-4, the full variable domain is DAGVTQSPTHLIKTRGQQVTLRCSPKSGHDTVSWYQQALGQGPQFIFQYYEEEERQRGNFPDRFSGHQFPNYSSELNVNALLLGDSALYLCASSDPGKLFFGSGTQLSVL.

This chain links TRBV20-1 with TRBJ2-3; 12 bases match TRBD2. V lost 6 bases and J lost 6; bases outside the gene matches: 10. CDR3 length equals 15 residues. Looked up from germline, CDR1 is DFQATT and CDR2 is SNEGSKA (reference sequence). The CDR3 protein is CSATTSGSWGDTQYF. CDR3 nucleotide sequence: TGCAGTGCCACGACTAGCGGGAGTTGGGGGGATACGCAGTATTTT.

This clonotype has at least ten counts. The gene calls are TRBV5-4 and TRBJ2-7; the match to TRBD2 covers 10 bases. The length of the CDR3 is 15 residues. With V trimmed by 0 bases and J by 4 bases, 4 bases remained unmatched. Germline V gene lookup returns CDR1 SGHNT and CDR2 YYREEE (reference sequence). The CDR3 loop is CASSLDGSGRYEQYF. CDR3 DNA: TGTGCCAGCAGCTTGGATGGTAGCGGGAGGTACGAGCAGTACTTC. The variable domain in full, completed from reference TRBV5-4 and TRBJ2-7, reads ETGVTQSPTHLIKTRGQQVTLRCSSQSGHNTVSWYQQALGQGPQFIFQYYREEENGRGNFPPRFSGLQFPNYSSELNVNALELDDSALYLCASSLDGSGRYEQYFGPGTRLTVT.

This clonotype appeared many times. The CDR3 loop is CASSRSLAGGPVNEQFF. The CDR3 coding sequence is TGTGCCAGTAGTAGATCGCTAGCGGGAGGGCCTGTCAATGAGCAGTTCTTC. The chain joins TRBV19 to TRBJ2-1, with 12 bases matching TRBD2. The CDR3 covers 17 residues. V shed 4 bases, J shed 6 bases, and the junction held 10 bases outside the gene matches. Germline CDR1 is LNHDA and CDR2 is SQIVND (reference sequence).

This clonotype was recorded many times. The chain couples TRBV11-3 to TRBJ2-7; TRBD1 agrees at 8 bases. V dropped 5 bases and J dropped 6; count of bases not matched to a gene: 9. This CDR3 spans 14 amino acids. Germline V gives CDR1 SGHNT, CDR2 YENEEA. This CDR3 reads CASSDAFTGGEQYF. The CDR3 DNA follows: TGTGCCAGCAGCGACGCATTCACAGGGGGCGAGCAGTACTTC.

Remarks on this clonotype: Relative to the germline gene, one junction end is altered; a read error may explain this. J is TRBJ2-7 and V is TRBV7-9, with a possible D match to TRBD1 (6 bases). Germline CDR1 SEHNR, CDR2 FQNEAQ (reference sequence). This CDR3 region has 15 residues. DNA of the CDR3: TGTGCCAGCAGCGACGGACAGAGCCTTTCCTACGAGCAGCACTTC. Residues: CASSDGQSLSYEQHF.

This clonotype occurred many times. V gene TRBV12-3 or TRBV12-4 combines with J gene TRBJ2-4; D might be TRBD2 (5 bases). Trimming left V 3 bases short and J 7 bases short, with 10 bases between. This CDR3 has 13 residues. Written as DNA, the CDR3 is TGTGCCAGCAGTTTCTTCCGAGGGAACATTCAGTACTTC. Protein: CASSFFRGNIQYF.

In the case of this clonotype: Being one base from a much bigger clone, this may be a read error. The genes are TRBV9 and TRBJ2-2; D is ambiguous. From germline, CDR1 is SGDLS and CDR2 YYNGEE. The CDR3 loop spans 15 amino acids. The CDR3 spells CTSSVQYRNTGELFF. The CDR3 DNA reads as TGTACCAGCAGCGTACAATACAGGAACACCGGGGAGCTGTTTTTT.

A word on this clonotype: This may come from a read error, since a much larger clone is one base off. This chain connects TRBV5-4 to TRBJ2-3, with D unresolved. This CDR3 has 15 amino acids. Germline loops: CDR1 SGHNT, CDR2 YYREEE (reference sequence). Trimming left V 4 bases short and J 0 bases short, with 12 bases between. The CDR3 is CASSPARASTDTQYF. CDR3 nucleotide sequence: TGTGCCAGCAGCCCTGCTAGGGCTAGCACAGATACGCAGTATTTT.

This clonotype was recorded many times. This chain joins TRBV5-6 and TRBJ2-7; weak D call: TRBD1 (6 bases). This CDR3 region has 15 residues. The ends were cut back, 3 bases at V and 5 bases at J, with 18 bases in the middle. From germline, CDR1 is SGHDT and CDR2 YYEEEE. The CDR3: CASSSTQGLFHEQYF. Written as DNA, the CDR3 is TGTGCCAGCAGCTCGACCCAGGGGCTTTTCCACGAGCAGTACTTC.

There are many counts of this clonotype. The chain carries TRBV30 and TRBJ1-2, with 7 bases that match TRBD1. CDR1 and CDR2 (germline): GTSNPN, SVGIG (reference sequence). The CDR3 has 12 residues. Trimming removed 3 bases from V and 2 bases from J; junction bases left unmatched: 0. CDR3 DNA sequence: TGTGCCTGGAGCAGGGGGAACTATGGCTACACCTTC. This translates into CAWSRGNYGYTF. The full variable domain, completed using reference TRBV30 and TRBJ1-2, is SQTIHQWPATLVQPVGSPLSLECTVEGTSNPNLYWYRQAAGRGLQLLFYSVGIGQISSEVPQNLSASRPQDRQFILSSKKLLLSDSGFYLCAWSRGNYGYTFGSGTRLTVV.

The V and J genes are TRBV10-1 and TRBJ2-5; 8 bases are a match to TRBD1. V dropped 3 bases and J dropped 3; count of bases not matched to a gene: 9. Germline loops: CDR1 WNHNN, CDR2 SYGVQD (reference sequence). The CDR3 contains 16 residues. The CDR3 DNA follows: TGCGCCAGCAGTGAAAACAGGGGGTTTGCCAAAGAGACCCAGTACTTC. Its translation is CASSENRGFAKETQYF.